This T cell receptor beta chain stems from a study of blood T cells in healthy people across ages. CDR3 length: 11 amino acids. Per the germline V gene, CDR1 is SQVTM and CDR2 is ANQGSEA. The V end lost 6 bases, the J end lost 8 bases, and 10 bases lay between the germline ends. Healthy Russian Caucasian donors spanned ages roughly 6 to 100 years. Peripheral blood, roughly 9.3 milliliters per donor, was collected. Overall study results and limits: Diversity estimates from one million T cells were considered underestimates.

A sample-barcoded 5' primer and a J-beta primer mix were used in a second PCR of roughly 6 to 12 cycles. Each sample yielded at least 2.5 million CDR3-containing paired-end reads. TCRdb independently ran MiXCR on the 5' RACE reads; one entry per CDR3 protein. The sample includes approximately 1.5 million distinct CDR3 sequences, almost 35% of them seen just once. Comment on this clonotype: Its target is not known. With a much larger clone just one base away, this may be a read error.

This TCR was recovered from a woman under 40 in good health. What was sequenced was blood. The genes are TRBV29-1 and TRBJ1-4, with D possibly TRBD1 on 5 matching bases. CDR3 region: CSVMGGEKLFF. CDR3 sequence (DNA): TGCAGCGTGATGGGGGGGGAAAAACTGTTTTTT.